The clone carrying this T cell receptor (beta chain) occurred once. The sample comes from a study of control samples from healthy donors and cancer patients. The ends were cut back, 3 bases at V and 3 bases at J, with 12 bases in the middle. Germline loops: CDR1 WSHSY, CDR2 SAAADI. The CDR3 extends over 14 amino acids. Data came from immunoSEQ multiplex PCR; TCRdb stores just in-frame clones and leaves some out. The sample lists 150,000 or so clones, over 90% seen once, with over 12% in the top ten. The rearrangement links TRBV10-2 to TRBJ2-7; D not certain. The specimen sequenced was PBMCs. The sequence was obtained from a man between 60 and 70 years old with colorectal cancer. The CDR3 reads CASSERQVVYEQYF. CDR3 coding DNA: TGCGCCAGCAGTGAAAGGCAAGTAGTCTACGAGCAGTACTTC.